This T cell receptor beta chain is drawn from a study of T cells after posttransplantation cyclophosphamide. This clone was found many times. V was pared by 0 bases and J by 4 bases, with 3 bases of the junction left unmatched. The CDR3 covers 15 residues. Germline lookup yields CDR1 ENHRY and CDR2 SYGVKD. Sequencing was performed with immunoSEQ multiplex PCR; in TCRdb, only in-frame clones are kept and a portion is missing. This sample comprises around 34,000 clones, none seen once only. The chain combines TRBV10-3 with TRBJ1-5; 7 bases agree with TRBD1. This TCR was sampled from a woman in her 50s in good health and a related stem cell transplant donor. The sample comprised PBMCs. CDR3 coding DNA: TGTGCCATCAGTGAGTCCGGGACAGAGAATCAGCCCCAGCATTTT. Translating gives CAISESGTENQPQHF.